This is a list of T cell receptor beta chains from one sample in a study of blood T cell repertoires in COVID-19. This table comes from immunoSEQ multiplex PCR, and its TCRdb copy is limited to in-frame clones, with some not included. The sample carries under 200,000 clones, over 65% recorded once. Material for sequencing was peripheral blood. These receptor sequences come from a woman older than 75 with acute or convalescent COVID-19. Both conserved end residues are part of each CDR3. Each record gives: clone size, J gene, V gene, CDR3 protein. Clone size, where shown, is once, few, many, or a class for clones that have expanded.

abundance: few
j_gene: TRBJ2-7
v_gene: TRBV29-1
CDR3aa: CSVGGRSGGMSEQYF

abundance: NA
j_gene: TRBJ1-1
v_gene: TRBV28
CDR3aa: CASSRQGMNTEAFF

abundance: NA
j_gene: TRBJ1-5
v_gene: TRBV7-8
CDR3aa: CASSQAGGAPSPQHF

abundance: NA
j_gene: TRBJ1-1
v_gene: TRBV3-1/TRBV3-2
CDR3aa: CASSQDQGYTEAFF

abundance: few
j_gene: TRBJ2-5
v_gene: TRBV30
CDR3aa: CAWSRGGDETQYF

abundance: NA
j_gene: TRBJ2-2
v_gene: TRBV2
CDR3aa: CASSGQGAAGELFF

abundance: NA
j_gene: TRBJ2-2
v_gene: TRBV7-3
CDR3aa: CASGTGEVGELFF

abundance: NA
j_gene: TRBJ1-2
v_gene: TRBV5-6
CDR3aa: CASSNKEQRYGYTF

abundance: NA
j_gene: TRBJ1-6
v_gene: TRBV5-4
CDR3aa: CASSSQDRVGSPLHF

abundance: NA
j_gene: TRBJ1-5
v_gene: TRBV3-1/TRBV3-2
CDR3aa: CASSRQHNQPQHF

abundance: NA
j_gene: TRBJ2-2
v_gene: TRBV5-1
CDR3aa: CASSAQYTGELFF

abundance: NA
j_gene: TRBJ1-4
v_gene: TRBV30
CDR3aa: CAWSVGAGVNEKLFF

abundance: NA
j_gene: TRBJ2-5
v_gene: TRBV3-1/TRBV3-2
CDR3aa: CASSQLAGREETQYF

abundance: NA
j_gene: TRBJ2-1
v_gene: TRBV28
CDR3aa: CASSLDVAGVNNEQFF

abundance: few
j_gene: TRBJ1-1
v_gene: TRBV6-5
CDR3aa: CASSWETTGSEAFF

abundance: NA
j_gene: TRBJ2-5
v_gene: TRBV3-1/TRBV3-2
CDR3aa: CASSHSAGGLYQETQYF

abundance: few
j_gene: TRBJ1-5
v_gene: TRBV3-1/TRBV3-2
CDR3aa: CASSQEQEEYSNQPQHF

abundance: NA
j_gene: TRBJ2-1
v_gene: TRBV19
CDR3aa: CASSKGLARGNEQFF

abundance: NA
j_gene: TRBJ1-1
v_gene: TRBV14
CDR3aa: CASSQSAEAFF

abundance: NA
j_gene: TRBJ1-5
v_gene: TRBV6-5
CDR3aa: CASSYDGGRQPQHF

abundance: NA
j_gene: TRBJ2-5
v_gene: TRBV5-8
CDR3aa: CASSLGSGRGAPETQYF

abundance: NA
j_gene: TRBJ2-7
v_gene: TRBV28
CDR3aa: CASSFGTGGAARIYEQYF

abundance: many
j_gene: TRBJ1-2
v_gene: TRBV9
CDR3aa: CASSVRTGYGYTF

abundance: NA
j_gene: TRBJ2-1
v_gene: TRBV7-6
CDR3aa: CASSPRGTSGRSVNEQFF

abundance: NA
j_gene: TRBJ1-4
v_gene: TRBV6-5
CDR3aa: CASSRTEFNEKLFF

abundance: NA
j_gene: TRBJ1-2
v_gene: TRBV10-3
CDR3aa: CAILVVKGGSNYGYTF

abundance: few
j_gene: TRBJ1-1
v_gene: TRBV5-1
CDR3aa: CASSLNPGMNTEAFF

abundance: NA
j_gene: TRBJ2-5
v_gene: TRBV28
CDR3aa: CASSDSQETQYF

abundance: NA
j_gene: TRBJ2-7
v_gene: TRBV9
CDR3aa: CASSPRTSEDEQYF

abundance: NA
j_gene: TRBJ1-5
v_gene: TRBV27
CDR3aa: CASSIQGLSNQPQHF

abundance: once
j_gene: TRBJ1-2
v_gene: TRBV20-1
CDR3aa: CSARTGDGYTF

abundance: NA
j_gene: TRBJ1-1
v_gene: TRBV4-3
CDR3aa: CASSQARASNAFF

abundance: NA
j_gene: TRBJ1-2
v_gene: TRBV7-2
CDR3aa: CASSLTQQSHYGYTF

abundance: NA
j_gene: TRBJ1-2
v_gene: TRBV30
CDR3aa: CAYNRDSRGYTF

abundance: NA
j_gene: TRBJ1-6
v_gene: TRBV20-1
CDR3aa: CSASWVGRASSYNSPLHF

abundance: many
j_gene: TRBJ2-5
v_gene: TRBV28
CDR3aa: CASKKGYGLVGQETQYF

abundance: NA
j_gene: TRBJ2-7
v_gene: TRBV30
CDR3aa: CAWSVPGSSYEQYF

abundance: NA
j_gene: TRBJ2-2
v_gene: TRBV27
CDR3aa: CASQRQGEITGELFF

abundance: NA
j_gene: TRBJ1-3
v_gene: TRBV5-6
CDR3aa: CASSLDNNSGNTIYF

abundance: NA
j_gene: TRBJ1-1
v_gene: TRBV21-1
CDR3aa: CASSNGRGRNTEAFF

abundance: once
j_gene: TRBJ2-3
v_gene: TRBV2
CDR3aa: CASSVGTSGIDTQYF